This T cell receptor beta chain was observed in a study of blood T cell repertoires in COVID-19. Study summary: Sample material is recorded as cDNA or gDNA derived from T cells, B-cell-depleted T cells, or PBMCs.

TCRdb's table, derived via immunoSEQ multiplex PCR, lists solely in-frame clones and lacks some. In the table there are some 230,000 clones, 70% to 90% of which are singletons. The V end was cut by 2 bases, the J end by 0 bases, with 19 bases between. In germline, CDR1 is SEHNR, CDR2 FQNEAQ (reference sequence). This CDR3 has 18 residues. The origin of this receptor is a man aged 40-55 years with acute or convalescent COVID-19. The sequencing sample was made of peripheral blood. V and J are TRBV7-9 and TRBJ1-2; D remains ambiguous. The CDR3 protein is CASSLSLTGYGSNYGYTF. CDR3 DNA sequence: TGTGCCAGCAGCTTAAGTCTGACGGGATATGGGTCTAACTATGGCTACACCTTC.